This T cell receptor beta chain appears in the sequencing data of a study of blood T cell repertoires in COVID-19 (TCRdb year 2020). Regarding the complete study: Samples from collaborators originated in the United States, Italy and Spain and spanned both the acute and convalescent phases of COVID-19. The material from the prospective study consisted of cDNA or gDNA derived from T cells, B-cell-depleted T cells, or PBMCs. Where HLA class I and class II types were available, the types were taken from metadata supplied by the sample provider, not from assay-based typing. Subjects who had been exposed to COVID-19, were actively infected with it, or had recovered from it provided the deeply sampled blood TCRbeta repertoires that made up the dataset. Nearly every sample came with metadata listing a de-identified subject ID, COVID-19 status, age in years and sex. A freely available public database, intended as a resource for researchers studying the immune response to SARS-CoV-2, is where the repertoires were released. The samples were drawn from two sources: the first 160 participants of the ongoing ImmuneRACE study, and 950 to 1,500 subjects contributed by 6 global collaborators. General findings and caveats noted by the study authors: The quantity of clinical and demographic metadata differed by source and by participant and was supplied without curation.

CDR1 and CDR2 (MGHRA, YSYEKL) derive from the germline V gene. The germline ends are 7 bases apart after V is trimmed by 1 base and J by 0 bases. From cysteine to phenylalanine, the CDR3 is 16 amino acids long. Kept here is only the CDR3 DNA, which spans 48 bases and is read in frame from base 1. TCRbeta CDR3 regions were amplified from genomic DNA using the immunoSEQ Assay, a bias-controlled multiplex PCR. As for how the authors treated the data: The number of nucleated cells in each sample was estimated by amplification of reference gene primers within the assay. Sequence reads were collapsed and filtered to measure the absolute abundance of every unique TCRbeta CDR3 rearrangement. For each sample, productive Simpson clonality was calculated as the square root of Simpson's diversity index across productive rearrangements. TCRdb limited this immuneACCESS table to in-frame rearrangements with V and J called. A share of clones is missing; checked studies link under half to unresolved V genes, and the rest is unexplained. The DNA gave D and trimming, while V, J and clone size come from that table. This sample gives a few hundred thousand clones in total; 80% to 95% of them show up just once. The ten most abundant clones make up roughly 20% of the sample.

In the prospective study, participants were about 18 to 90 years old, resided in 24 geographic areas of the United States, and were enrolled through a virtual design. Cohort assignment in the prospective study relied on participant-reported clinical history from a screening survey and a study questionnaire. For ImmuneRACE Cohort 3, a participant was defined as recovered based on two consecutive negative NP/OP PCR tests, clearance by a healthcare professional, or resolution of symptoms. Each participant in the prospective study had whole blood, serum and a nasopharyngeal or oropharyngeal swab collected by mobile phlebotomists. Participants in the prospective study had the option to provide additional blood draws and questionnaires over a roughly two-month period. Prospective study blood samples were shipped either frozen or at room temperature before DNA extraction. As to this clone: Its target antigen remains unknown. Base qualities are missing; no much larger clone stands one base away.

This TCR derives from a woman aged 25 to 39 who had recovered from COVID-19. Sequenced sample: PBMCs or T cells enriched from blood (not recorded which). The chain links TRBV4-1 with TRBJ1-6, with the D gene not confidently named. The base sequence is TGCGCCAGCAGCCAAGGACGGAGCTCCTATAATTCACCCCTCCACTTT. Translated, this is CASSQGRSSYNSPLHF.